The 32 T cell receptor beta chains reported below all come from one sample, sequenced in a study of regulatory T cells in long-lasting Graves disease. Assembly of TCR beta libraries relied on iRepertoire HTBI primers together with Arm-PCR of CDR3 regions. TCRdb ran MiXCR on the multiplex PCR reads and lists one entry per CDR3 protein. The table shows fewer than 550,000 distinct CDR3 sequences, with around 15% occurring only once. The time point was: newly diagnosed GD, antithyroid drugs for less than 3 months. After RNA was extracted from PBMCs, the TCR library was made from it. These data were also reused for a study on T cells in Graves' hyperthyroidism and ophthalmopathy.

The specimen comprised peripheral blood mononuclear cells (PBMCs), sampled at new diagnosis, from a patient treated with antithyroid drugs. The receptors here all came from a woman under 30 with Graves disease.

The chain links TRBV9 to TRBJ2-3; tentative D call: TRBD2 (5 bases). Germline CDR1 is SGDLS and CDR2 is YYNGEE. CDR3 length equals 15 residues. Trimming stripped 3 bases from V and 1 base from J, with 12 bases between. The CDR3 sequence: CASSAGSGRTDTQYF. For the CDR3, the DNA is TGTGCCAGCAGCGCGGGGAGCGGCCGCACAGATACGCAGTATTTT.

This clonotype was seen more than once but under ten times. CDR3 nucleotides: TGTGCCAGCAGCTTCCCACTTGGGACCTTCGGAGAGACCCAGTACTTC. The encoded protein is CASSFPLGTFGETQYF. The V gene is TRBV7-9, the J gene TRBJ2-5; D may be TRBD1 or TRBD2 (5 bases each). CDR1 SEHNR and CDR2 FQNEAQ come from the germline V gene (reference sequence). Between the trimmed V and J ends, which lost 3 bases and 4 bases, there was a span of 18 bases. The length of the CDR3 is 16 residues. The whole variable domain, filled in from reference TRBV7-9 and TRBJ2-5, reads DTGVSQNPRHKITKRGQNVTFRCDPISEHNRLYWYRQTLGQGPEFLTYFQNEAQLEKSRLLSDRFSAERPKGSFSTLEIQRTEQGDSAMYLCASSFPLGTFGETQYFGPGTRLLVL.

The chain uses TRBV27 and TRBJ2-5, with 11 positions matching TRBD2. Germline V gene sequence: CDR1 MNHEY, CDR2 SMNVEV (reference sequence). The CDR3 loop spans 17 amino acids. V trimming: 0 bases; J trimming: 4 bases; junction bases outside the gene matches: 7. CDR3 amino acids: CASSLSGLAGGAETQYF. The CDR3 DNA reads TGTGCCAGCAGTTTATCGGGGCTAGCGGGAGGAGCAGAGACCCAGTACTTC.

The gene calls are TRBV5-1 and TRBJ2-7; TRBD2 aligns across 9 bases. V trimming: 0 bases; J trimming: 2 bases; junction bases outside the gene matches: 6. Germline V gene data show CDR1 as SGHRS and CDR2 as YFSETQ. This CDR3 has 16 amino acids. Here the CDR3 DNA reads TGCGCCAGCAGCTTGGGAGGCGGGAGGGTCCCCTACGAGCAGTACTTC. As protein: CASSLGGGRVPYEQYF.

About this clonotype itself: This could be a read error, since a much larger clone is one nucleotide away. The chain couples TRBV13 to TRBJ2-1; TRBD1 is a possible D gene (5 bases). Germline CDR1 and CDR2: PRHDT and FYEKMQ (reference sequence). There are 14 residues in the CDR3. Trimming took 4 bases from V and 10 from J, leaving 17 bases between them. DNA for the CDR3: TGTGCCAGCAGCTCCGAACAGGAGAGCTACGAGCAGTTCTTC. This gives the protein CASSSEQESYEQFF.

The rearrangement uses TRBV11-3 and TRBJ2-2; a weak D match, TRBD1 (6 bases). Deletions cut 5 bases from V and 0 bases from J, with 13 bases between. The CDR3 sequence is 16 residues long. The germline gives CDR1 SGHNT, CDR2 YENEEA. CDR3 sequence reads: CASSVSGTTNTGELFF. CDR3 nucleotide sequence: TGTGCCAGCAGCGTCTCCGGGACAACGAACACCGGGGAGCTGTTTTTT.

At least ten counts were recorded for this clonotype. CDR3 residues: CAWRSGLGSYEQYF. CDR3 in DNA: TGTGCCTGGAGATCTGGATTGGGGAGCTACGAGCAGTACTTC. V and J are TRBV30 and TRBJ2-7; a possible D gene is TRBD2 (5 bases). V was pared by 3 bases and J by 3 bases, with 15 bases between. From germline, CDR1 is GTSNPN and CDR2 SVGIG (reference sequence). The CDR3 contains 14 residues.

This clonotype was picked up many times. This chain uses TRBV7-3 with TRBJ2-2, with a weak D call TRBD1 (6 bases). Germline values: CDR1 SGHTA, CDR2 FQGTGA. The CDR3 contains 12 residues. Between the trimmed V and J ends, which lost 5 bases and 8 bases, there was a span of 9 bases. The DNA for the CDR3 is TGTGCCAGCAGCGTACAGGGAGGGGAGCTGTTTTTT. Amino acids: CASSVQGGELFF.

In its sample, this clonotype was seen many times. The chain is built from TRBV27 and TRBJ2-5, with TRBD1 matching 7 bases. V gave up 3 bases and J gave up 5 bases; unmatched junction bases: 6. The CDR3 has 14 amino acids. CDR1 is MNHEY and CDR2 is SMNVEV in the germline V gene (reference sequence). As DNA, the CDR3 is TGTGCCAGCAGTTTGAGACAGGGATGGGAGACCCAGTACTTC. Amino acids: CASSLRQGWETQYF.

This clonotype was picked up many times. The genes are TRBV12-3 or TRBV12-4 and TRBJ1-5; D uncertain. The CDR3 extends over 13 amino acids. The V end lost 6 bases, the J end lost 2 bases, and 8 bases lay between the germline ends. CDR3 loop: CASRTGGNQPQHF. In nucleotides, the CDR3 is TGTGCCAGCAGGACTGGTGGCAATCAGCCCCAGCATTTT.

As concerns this clonotype: This CDR3 fails to terminate in the conserved phenylalanine or tryptophan, so it likely reflects a read error. Because the CDR3's place on the DNA is in doubt, the DNA is left out and the CDR3 is given as listed by TCRdb. This chain connects TRBV6-1 to TRBJ2-1; TRBD2 reflects the table's D call only, with no check against the DNA. The CDR3 is 14 amino acids long, termini counted. Germline V CDR1 and CDR2: MNHNS, SASEGT. The CDR3 reads CASSTLAGGSIMPS.

As to this clonotype: The DNA is omitted, as the CDR3 cannot be located on it reliably, and the CDR3 follows TCRdb's listing. The V gene is TRBV28, the J gene TRBJ2-3. Per germline, CDR1 MDHEN and CDR2 SYDVKM. A total of 14 residues make up the CDR3, ends included. This CDR3 is CASSTSRRTDTKYF.

The V gene is TRBV2, the J gene TRBJ1-5; TRBD1 agrees at 9 bases. Per the germline V gene, CDR1 is SNHLY and CDR2 is FYNNEI. V lost 6 bases, J lost 5 bases, and 5 bases stayed unmatched. CDR3 size: 14 residues. The CDR3, as DNA: TGTGCCAGCAGAACAGGGGGCCAGGATCAGCCCCAGCATTTT. Amino acid sequence: CASRTGGQDQPQHF.

V usage is TRBV27 and J usage is TRBJ2-3, with TRBD2 as a possible D gene (6 bases). This CDR3 region has 16 residues. V lost 5 bases to trimming and J lost 6 bases, with 21 bases between them. Germline values: CDR1 MNHEY, CDR2 SMNVEV (reference sequence). DNA for the CDR3: TGTGCCAGCAGTACCAAGGGACTCCCCGGTATTGATACGCAGTATTTT. Translation gives CASSTKGLPGIDTQYF.

The chain employs TRBV20-1 and TRBJ2-1; 7 bases line up with TRBD1. The germline gives CDR1 DFQATT, CDR2 SNEGSKA (reference sequence). Losses at the gene ends were 7 bases for V and 4 bases for J; bases not matched to a gene: 7. CDR3 length equals 13 residues. The CDR3: CSGPGQLYNEQFF. In DNA form, the CDR3 reads TGCAGTGGCCCGGGACAGCTATACAATGAGCAGTTCTTC.

This clonotype was recorded many times. V and J are TRBV15 and TRBJ1-2; TRBD1 matches at 8 bases. Per germline, CDR1 LNHNV and CDR2 YYDKDF (reference sequence). The CDR3 extends over 14 amino acids. The V gene end was trimmed by 0 bases and the J gene end by 5 bases; junction bases not matched to a gene: 2. The DNA of the CDR3 is TGTGCCACCAGCAGAGAAGGGACAGGTTATGGCTACACCTTC. This encodes CATSREGTGYGYTF.

This clonotype was counted between two and nine times. The rearrangement links TRBV6-9 to TRBJ2-7, with TRBD2 matching over 7 bases. V was pared by 3 bases and J by 2 bases, with 7 bases of the junction left unmatched. The CDR3 is 15 amino acids. Germline-derived CDR1 and CDR2 are MNHGY and SVAAGI. The CDR3, as DNA: TGTGCCAGCAGTTACTCGGGAGGAAAAACCTACGAGCAGTACTTC. Translating gives CASSYSGGKTYEQYF.

On this clonotype: This may be a read error: a much more frequent sequence differs by one nucleotide. V usage is TRBV5-1 and J usage is TRBJ2-1; possibly TRBD1 or TRBD2 for D (5 bases each). This CDR3 has 16 amino acids. The germline V gene encodes CDR1 SGHRS and CDR2 YFSETQ. CDR3: CASSLRGPGPSNEQSF. The DNA of the CDR3 is TGCGCCAGCAGCTTGCGGGGTCCGGGACCCAGCAATGAGCAGTCCTTC.

This clonotype was detected ten times or more. The gene calls are TRBV20-1 and TRBJ2-7; the D gene is possibly TRBD2 (5 bases). Germline lookup yields CDR1 DFQATT and CDR2 SNEGSKA (reference sequence). The CDR3 contains 14 residues. Trimming took off 6 bases at V and 2 bases at J, with 17 bases between the two ends. CDR3 sequence: CSARKASHTYEQYF. Here the CDR3 DNA reads TGCAGTGCCAGGAAGGCTAGCCATACCTACGAGCAGTACTTC.

This clonotype turned up a few times. V gene TRBV5-1 combines with J gene TRBJ1-1; 9 bases line up with TRBD1. The junction had 7 bases not matched to a gene; V was cut back by 0 bases and J by 4 bases. The length of the CDR3 is 16 residues. Germline CDR1 is SGHRS and CDR2 is YFSETQ. CDR3 coding DNA: TGCGCCAGCAGCTTGGGGGGGACAGGGAAGAGCACTGAAGCTTTCTTT. It encodes CASSLGGTGKSTEAFF.

This clonotype was detected many times. This chain links TRBV20-1 with TRBJ2-7; 9 nucleotides match TRBD2. The CDR3 is 16 residues long. Looked up from germline, CDR1 is DFQATT and CDR2 is SNEGSKA (reference sequence). The junction had 12 bases not matched to a gene; V was cut back by 3 bases and J by 3 bases. CDR3: CSASPSSGTRGYEQYF. CDR3 coding DNA: TGCAGTGCTAGCCCCTCTAGCGGGACGAGGGGCTACGAGCAGTACTTC.

Ten or more counts support this clonotype. This chain joins TRBV7-9 and TRBJ2-1, with TRBD1 matching 7 bases. CDR1 and CDR2 (germline): SEHNR, FQNEAQ (reference sequence). The CDR3 runs to 15 residues. Germline trimming cut 2 bases from V and 4 bases from J; bases unmatched to any gene: 5. The CDR3 DNA reads as TGTGCCAGCAGCTTAACCGGGACAGAATACAATGAGCAGTTCTTC. This translates into CASSLTGTEYNEQFF.

J is TRBJ2-5 and V is TRBV5-1; D perhaps matches TRBD2 (6 bases). This CDR3 region has 14 residues. The V end was cut by 0 bases, the J end by 7 bases, with 13 bases between. Germline V lookup: CDR1 SGHRS, CDR2 YFSETQ. CDR3 in DNA: TGCGCCAGCAGCTTGGAGCGTTTCGGGGGGACCCAGTACTTC. It translates to CASSLERFGGTQYF.

The chain links TRBV30 to TRBJ2-1, with 10 bases identical to TRBD2. With V trimmed by 8 bases and J by 9 bases, 10 bases remained unmatched. Germline V CDR1 and CDR2: GTSNPN, SVGIG (reference sequence). The CDR3 loop spans 13 amino acids. In DNA, the CDR3 is TGTGCCGTAAAAGCGGGAGGGAGCTTTGAGCAGTTCTTC. Translating gives CAVKAGGSFEQFF.

This clonotype has ten or more counts. The chain links TRBV12-3 or TRBV12-4 to TRBJ1-1; TRBD1 agrees at 9 bases. The length of the CDR3 is 14 residues. V shed 7 bases, J shed 3 bases, and the junction held 6 bases outside the gene matches. CDR3 in DNA: TGTGCCAGCAAACCGACAGGGGGGGACACTGAAGCTTTCTTT. It specifies CASKPTGGDTEAFF.

The rearrangement joins TRBV6-1 to TRBJ1-1; D unresolved. Trimming shortened V by 6 bases and J by 0 bases, and 14 bases separated the two germline ends. The CDR3 sequence is 15 residues long. Per the germline V gene, CDR1 is MNHNS and CDR2 is SASEGT. The CDR3 DNA follows: TGTGCCAGCAGATTCAGGACGGATCTGAACACTGAAGCTTTCTTT. Translation: CASRFRTDLNTEAFF.

This clonotype turned up a few times. Compared with germline, one end of the junction differs, possibly owing to a read error. The chain joins TRBV10-3 to TRBJ2-6, with 8 bases matching TRBD2. Germline CDR1 reads ENHRY; CDR2 reads SYGVKD. CDR3 length equals 15 residues. Written as DNA, the CDR3 is TGTGCCATCAGTGAAGGGCACGGGGGGGCCAACGCCCTGACTTTC. The encoded protein is CAISEGHGGANALTF.

This clonotype was seen more than once but under ten times. The CDR3 is CASSQEVRQAPEAFF. The DNA of the CDR3 is TGTGCCAGCAGCCAAGAGGTCAGACAGGCCCCTGAAGCTTTCTTT. The rearrangement links TRBV4-2 to TRBJ1-1, with D tentatively TRBD1 (6 bases). CDR3 size: 15 residues. V lost 0 bases, J lost 6 bases, and 14 bases lay in between. Germline CDR1 reads LGHNA; CDR2 reads YNFKEQ.

This chain connects TRBV5-1 to TRBJ2-7, with 7 bases that match TRBD2. Losses at the gene ends were 1 base for V and 1 base for J; bases not matched to a gene: 5. Germline CDR1 SGHRS, CDR2 YFSETQ. The CDR3 is 15 amino acids. CDR3 DNA: TGCGCCAGCAGCTTGAATCCTAGCGGATCCTACGAGCAGTACTTC. It specifies CASSLNPSGSYEQYF.

At least ten counts were recorded for this clonotype. The chain combines TRBV18 with TRBJ2-7; D gene uncertain. From germline, CDR1 is KGHSH and CDR2 LQKENI. V was clipped by 5 bases and J by 6 bases, with 20 bases between them. CDR3 length: 15 residues. The CDR3 reads CASSLSSGVGSEQYF. The CDR3 DNA reads TGTGCCAGCTCATTAAGCAGTGGAGTGGGCTCCGAGCAGTACTTC.

This clonotype was picked up many times. The CDR3 sequence is CASSFPWTGFGYTF. In nucleotides, the CDR3 is TGTGCCAGCAGTTTCCCCTGGACAGGCTTCGGCTACACCTTC. V usage is TRBV28 and J usage is TRBJ1-2; 7 positions match TRBD1. Germline V gives CDR1 MDHEN, CDR2 SYDVKM. The junction had 9 bases not matched to a gene; V was cut back by 3 bases and J by 8 bases. The CDR3 covers 14 residues.

This clonotype was counted many times. This chain uses TRBV18 with TRBJ2-3; TRBD1 matches at 7 bases. The CDR3 is 14 amino acids. Germline V gives CDR1 KGHSH, CDR2 LQKENI. Trimming removed 3 bases from V and 4 bases from J; junction bases left unmatched: 4. CDR3 loop: CASSPTTGSDTQYF. In nucleotides, the CDR3 is TGTGCCAGCTCACCCACGACAGGGTCAGATACGCAGTATTTT.